The 15 T cell receptor beta chains in this list originate from one sample, sequenced in a study of T cell therapy after organ transplantation. Sequencing was performed with immunoSEQ multiplex PCR; in TCRdb, only in-frame clones are kept and a portion is missing. The sample comprises roughly 3,500 clones, 55% to 75% of which are singletons, and roughly 40% rests with the top ten. No antigen has been identified for these receptors. Documented time point: 20-29 weeks after completion of therapy. The specimen was CD8+ T cells from blood, collected after autologous CMV-specific T cell therapy. The receptors derive from a human patient who had received a solid organ transplant and had CMV disease. A share of the T cells may be of graft donor origin.

This clone was observed a few times. The chain links TRBV7-3 to TRBJ1-2; D uncertain. V gave up 2 bases and J gave up 3 bases, with 1 base separating them. The CDR3 loop spans 11 amino acids. In germline, CDR1 is SGHTA, CDR2 FQGTGA. CDR3 nucleotides: TGTGCCAGCAGCTTATACTATGGCTACACCTTC. It is translated as CASSLYYGYTF.

V usage is TRBV4-3 and J usage is TRBJ2-5, with TRBD2 identical over 8 bases. The CDR3 length is 15 residues. Germline CDR1 LGHNA, CDR2 YSLEER. The V and J ends lost 2 bases and 10 bases, in that order; junction bases with no gene match: 12. The CDR3 sequence is CASSQLAGDLEDQYF. The CDR3 bases are TGCGCCAGCAGCCAACTAGCGGGTGACCTGGAGGACCAGTACTTC.

The chain joins TRBV1 to TRBJ2-7; the table's D gene call, TRBD2, was not cross checked with the DNA. TRBV1 is shown as a pseudogene. The CDR3 runs to 13 residues. The CDR3 coding sequence is TGCACCAGCAGAGTTCTAGCGTCCTACGAGCAGTACGTC. Translation gives CTSRVLASYEQYV.

The chain links TRBV27 to TRBJ2-5; TRBD1 agrees at 8 bases. Unmatched junction bases numbered 4, after V lost 8 bases and J lost 5 bases. The CDR3 covers 12 residues. Looked up from germline, CDR1 is MNHEY and CDR2 is SMNVEV (reference sequence). CDR3 nucleotide sequence: TGTGCCAGCCAGGGGGCGGGTGAGACCCAGTACTTC. Protein: CASQGAGETQYF.

This clone was counted between two and nine times. The chain recombines TRBV13 with TRBJ2-2; 8 bases match TRBD1. The V gene's germline CDR1 is PRHDT and CDR2 FYEKMQ (reference sequence). The CDR3 has 17 residues. V lost 6 bases to trimming and J lost 1 base; unmatched junction nucleotides: 10. The CDR3 protein is CASSNRGAEMNTGELFF. CDR3 nucleotides: TGTGCCAGCAGTAACAGGGGGGCAGAGATGAACACCGGGGAGCTGTTTTTT.

This sequence joins TRBV6-5 and TRBJ2-3; D gene unclear. V was clipped by 2 bases and J by 4 bases, with 10 bases between them. The V gene's germline CDR1 is MNHEY and CDR2 SVGAGI. The CDR3 is made up of 14 amino acids. The CDR3 coding sequence is TGTGCCAGCAGTTACGTTGTTAGCTCAGATACGCAGTATTTT. Its translation: CASSYVVSSDTQYF.

The V gene is TRBV15, the J gene TRBJ2-5; weak D call: TRBD2 (6 bases). CDR1 and CDR2 (germline): LNHNV, YYDKDF (reference sequence). The CDR3 contains 14 residues. V lost 1 base, J lost 4 bases, and 10 bases lay in between. As DNA, the CDR3 is TGTGCCACCAGCAGAGTACGGGACTTAGAGACCCAGTACTTC. Its translation: CATSRVRDLETQYF.

The chain joins TRBV19 to TRBJ1-2; the match to TRBD1 covers 9 bases. CDR3 length equals 15 residues. The V gene end was trimmed by 1 base and the J gene end by 10 bases; junction bases not matched to a gene: 10. CDR1 LNHDA and CDR2 SQIVND come from the germline V gene (reference sequence). The CDR3 spells CASSIAGTGNWDYTF. The CDR3 DNA is TGTGCCAGTAGTATAGCCGGGACAGGGAATTGGGACTACACCTTC.

V and J are TRBV9 and TRBJ2-3; D possibly corresponds to TRBD2 (6 bases). The CDR3 loop spans 17 amino acids. Germline V gene data show CDR1 as SGDLS and CDR2 as YYNGEE. The germline V and J ends were trimmed by 0 bases and 4 bases, with 18 bases remaining between them. The CDR3 sequence is CASSVDPREVPPDTQYF. In DNA, the CDR3 is TGTGCCAGCAGCGTAGACCCTAGGGAGGTCCCCCCAGATACGCAGTATTTT.

V and J are TRBV27 and TRBJ2-3; TRBD2 agrees at 14 bases. The junction had 7 bases not matched to a gene; V was cut back by 5 bases and J by 6 bases. Looked up from germline, CDR1 is MNHEY and CDR2 is SMNVEV (reference sequence). The CDR3 runs to 16 residues. The CDR3 sequence: CASSLGLAGGRDTQYF. The CDR3 DNA sequence: TGTGCCAGCAGTCTTGGACTAGCGGGAGGCCGGGATACGCAGTATTTT.

This clone was seen just once. The CDR3 is CASSDAGVGELFF. The CDR3 DNA is TGTGCCAGCAGTGACGCGGGGGTCGGGGAGCTGTTTTTT. The genes are TRBV6-4 and TRBJ2-2, with TRBD2 identical over 7 bases. Germline assignment: CDR1 MRHNA and CDR2 SNTAGT. This CDR3 region has 13 residues. Trimming took 2 bases from V and 7 from J; bases not matched to a gene: 1.

This clone is classed as medium-sized. The chain has TRBV7-9 and TRBJ2-2, with 7 nucleotides matching TRBD1. Germline V gene sequence: CDR1 SEHNR, CDR2 FQNEAQ (reference sequence). This CDR3 contains 16 residues. V lost 5 bases to trimming and J lost 0 bases; unmatched junction nucleotides: 6. The CDR3 spells CASSPPGTANTGELFF. Here the CDR3 DNA reads TGTGCCAGCAGCCCCCCCGGGACAGCGAACACCGGGGAGCTGTTTTTT.

This clone turned up a few times. The CDR3 region is CASNKGESDTQYF. The CDR3 DNA is TGTGCCAGCAATAAAGGGGAGTCAGATACGCAGTATTTT. The rearrangement uses TRBV6-5 and TRBJ2-3, with D perhaps assigned TRBD1 or TRBD2 (5 bases each). Germline V lookup: CDR1 MNHEY, CDR2 SVGAGI. The CDR3 totals 13 residues. Trimming shortened V by 7 bases and J by 4 bases, and 12 bases separated the two germline ends.

The chain uses TRBV7-9 and TRBJ2-7, with TRBD1 identical over 7 bases. J lost 4 bases, V lost 4 bases, and 7 bases had no gene match. The CDR3 contains 14 residues. The germline gives CDR1 SEHNR, CDR2 FQNEAQ (reference sequence). CDR3 DNA: TGTGCCAGCAGCTCAACTGGACAGGATTACGAGCAGTACTTC. Translation: CASSSTGQDYEQYF.

In this sample, this clone is medium-sized (0.01 to 0.1%). The chain couples TRBV7-8 to TRBJ1-2, with unresolved D. CDR1 is SGHVS, CDR2 FQNEAQ, per germline. V lost 5 bases, J lost 6 bases, and 13 bases lay in between. CDR3 size: 13 residues. Here the CDR3 reads CASSPSPTDGYTF. The CDR3 DNA follows: TGTGCCAGCAGCCCTAGCCCCACAGATGGCTACACCTTC.